One TCR beta chain is described in this entry. Original handling: From reference gene primer amplification, estimates of nucleated cell counts were derived. Libraries were prepared by immunoSEQ multiplex PCR; TCRdb keeps only in-frame clonotypes and omits some of them. Clonal size and the V and J genes are those of that table, whereas D and trimming came from the DNA. The sample has tens of thousands of clones, 91% seen once. This sample stems from a study of blood T cell repertoires in COVID-19. As for the study in general: Collection of acute and convalescent COVID-19 samples took place in the United States, Italy and Spain.

The CDR3 is 17 residues long. V lost 1 base to trimming and J lost 4 bases, with 18 bases between them. CDR1 and CDR2 from the germline V gene are SNHLY and FYNNEI. The sequenced material came from peripheral blood. The chain has TRBV2 and TRBJ2-3; tentatively, D is TRBD1 (6 bases). The receptor was isolated from a human donor with active COVID-19. The donor label of this sample is uncertain. CDR3 nucleotides: TGTGCCAGCAGTGAAGGACAGGTTTCCTGGGGCGCAGATACGCAGTATTTT. Translation: CASSEGQVSWGADTQYF.